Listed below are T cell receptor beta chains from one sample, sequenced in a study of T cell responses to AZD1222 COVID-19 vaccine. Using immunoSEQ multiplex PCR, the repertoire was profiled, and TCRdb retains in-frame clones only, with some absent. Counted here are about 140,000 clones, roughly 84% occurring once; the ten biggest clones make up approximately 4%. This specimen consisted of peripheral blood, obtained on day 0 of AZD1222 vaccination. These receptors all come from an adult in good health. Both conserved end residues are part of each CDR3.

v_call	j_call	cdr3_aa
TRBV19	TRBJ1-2	CASSPRQEGGYTF
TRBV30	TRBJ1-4	CAWSVGGLNEKLFF
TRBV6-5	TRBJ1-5	CASSYGGSNQPQHF
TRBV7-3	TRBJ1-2	CASSLQFLQDSNYGYTF
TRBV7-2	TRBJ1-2	CASSLESARSGYTF
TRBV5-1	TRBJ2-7	CASSLGQDHYEQYF
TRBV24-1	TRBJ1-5	CATSDPNQPQHF
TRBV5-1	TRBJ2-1	CASSILRQDFLDNEQFF
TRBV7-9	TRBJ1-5	CASSLIADQPQHF
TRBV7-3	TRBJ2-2	CASSPGRPGLGDTGELFF
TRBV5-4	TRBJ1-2	CASSLLWQGDGYTF
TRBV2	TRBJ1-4	CASRNRDSSEKLFF
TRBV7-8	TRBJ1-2	CASSLRQMSSGYTF
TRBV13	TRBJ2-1	CASSLRDSNEQFF
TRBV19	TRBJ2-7	CASSIGSPGHLTLRDYEQYF
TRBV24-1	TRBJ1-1	CATSERGQGVTEAFF
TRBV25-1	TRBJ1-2	CASSAGQSNYGYTF